Listed here are 29 T cell receptor beta chains from one sample, sequenced in a study of regulatory T cells in long-lasting Graves disease. Arm-PCR of CDR3 regions and iRepertoire HTBI primers were the basis on which TCR beta libraries were built. TCRdb called the multiplex PCR reads again in MiXCR, with one record for every CDR3 protein. Of 400,000 or so distinct CDR3 sequences listed, less than 25% are singletons. Time point reported: persistent/refractory GD, antithyroid drugs over 5 years with positive TRAb. PBMC-extracted RNA yielded the TCR library. The sequencing here drew on peripheral blood mononuclear cells (PBMCs), taken when the disease was refractory, from a patient treated with antithyroid drugs. These receptors were taken from a female donor with Graves disease.

With regard to this clonotype: A much bigger clone sits one base away, suggesting this may be a read error. This chain uses TRBV27 with TRBJ1-6; maybe TRBD1 (5 bases). V lost 10 bases and J 10 bases, leaving 23 bases between the germline ends. CDR1 is MNHEY and CDR2 is SMNVEV in the germline V gene (reference sequence). The CDR3 runs to 15 residues. The CDR3 region has the DNA TGTGCCAACAGCCCACTGGGCAGGGTTGAGTCACCCCTCCACTTT. This codes for CANSPLGRVESPLHF.

This chain joins TRBV19 and TRBJ1-1; D gene uncertain. Trimming cost V 5 bases and J 4 bases, with 17 bases left between them. This CDR3 is built from 15 residues. Germline V gene sequence: CDR1 LNHDA, CDR2 SQIVND (reference sequence). Written as DNA, the CDR3 is TGTGCCAGTAGTCTCCTCGGGAGAAGTTCCACTGAAGCTTTCTTT. It is translated as CASSLLGRSSTEAFF.

This clonotype has ten or more counts. The rearrangement uses TRBV14 and TRBJ2-7; D gene ambiguous. Germline assignment: CDR1 SGHDN and CDR2 FVKESK. The CDR3 is 14 amino acids. Trimming cost V 0 bases and J 4 bases, with 10 bases left between them. CDR3 DNA: TGTGCCAGCAGCCAAGATTGGGGTCCATACGAGCAGTACTTC. Its translation is CASSQDWGPYEQYF. Together with reference TRBV14 and TRBJ2-7, the CDR3 gives the full variable domain: EAGVTQFPSHSVIEKGQTVTLRCDPISGHDNLYWYRRVMGKEIKFLLHFVKESKQDESGMPNNRFLAERTGGTYSTLKVQPAELEDSGVYFCASSQDWGPYEQYFGPGTRLTVT.

In its sample, this clonotype was seen many times. V usage is TRBV27 and J usage is TRBJ1-2; a weak D match, TRBD1 (5 bases). V lost 8 bases and J 3 bases, leaving 19 bases between the germline ends. The CDR3 extends over 15 amino acids. Germline V CDR1 and CDR2: MNHEY, SMNVEV (reference sequence). The DNA of the CDR3 is TGTGCCAGCGCCCGGAGGCAGGGAGGGGACTATGGCTACACCTTC. This sequence encodes CASARRQGGDYGYTF.

V and J are TRBV7-2 and TRBJ2-7; 7 positions match TRBD1. Germline CDR1 is SGHTA and CDR2 is FQGNSA. J gave up 6 bases and V 0 bases, and 2 bases lay outside the gene matches. The CDR3 runs to 13 residues. The CDR3 DNA follows: TGTGCCAGCAGCTTAGCGACAGGGACCGAGCAGTACTTC. Its protein is CASSLATGTEQYF.

This clonotype was detected a few times. This chain connects TRBV27 to TRBJ1-6; 7 bases line up with TRBD1. The CDR3 has 19 residues. CDR1 and CDR2 (germline): MNHEY, SMNVEV (reference sequence). The junction had 19 bases not matched to a gene; V was cut back by 5 bases and J by 6 bases. CDR3 DNA sequence: TGTGCCAGCAGTCCCCTCTCGACGACCAGGACAGGTTTTAATTCACCCCTCCACTTT. This codes for CASSPLSTTRTGFNSPLHF.

The chain combines TRBV29-1 with TRBJ1-4; D is undetermined. CDR1 and CDR2 (germline): SQVTM, ANQGSEA. There are 12 residues in the CDR3. Trimming stripped 0 bases from V and 5 bases from J, with 4 bases between. CDR3 loop: CSVEDPNEKLFF. The CDR3 DNA is TGCAGCGTTGAAGACCCGAATGAAAAACTGTTTTTT.

The chain carries TRBV29-1 and TRBJ2-7; D not certain. V lost 0 bases and J 0 bases, leaving 9 bases between the germline ends. Germline V CDR1 and CDR2: SQVTM, ANQGSEA. The CDR3 runs to 14 residues. The CDR3 loop is CSVEDGNSSYEQYF. The CDR3 region has the DNA TGCAGCGTTGAAGATGGGAATAGCTCCTACGAGCAGTACTTC.

This clonotype showed up many times. This chain uses TRBV5-5 with TRBJ2-7; D is uncertain. The CDR3 runs 14 residues. The germline V gene encodes CDR1 SGHKS and CDR2 YYEKEE (reference sequence). The V and J ends lost 0 bases and 3 bases respectively, with 10 bases between them. The CDR3 spells CASSLGPDGYEQYF. In DNA, the CDR3 is TGTGCCAGCAGCTTGGGTCCGGACGGCTACGAGCAGTACTTC.

The chain uses TRBV29-1 and TRBJ2-3; D unresolved. Trimming stripped 4 bases from V and 5 bases from J, with 4 bases between. The CDR3 covers 10 residues. Per the germline V gene, CDR1 is SQVTM and CDR2 is ANQGSEA. This CDR3 reads CSVARDTQYF. CDR3 nucleotides: TGCAGCGTTGCAAGAGATACGCAGTATTTT.

At least ten counts were recorded for this clonotype. The chain has TRBV28 and TRBJ2-7, with 9 bases that match TRBD2. The CDR3 extends over 15 amino acids. Germline V CDR1 and CDR2: MDHEN, SYDVKM. V lost 7 bases to trimming and J lost 6 bases; unmatched junction nucleotides: 13. The CDR3 region has the DNA TGTGCCAGCACCCTCTCATTAGCGGGAGCGGGCGAGCAGTACTTC. It encodes CASTLSLAGAGEQYF.

This clonotype was seen ten or more times. The gene calls are TRBV6-5 and TRBJ2-7; unclear D gene. The V gene's germline CDR1 is MNHEY and CDR2 SVGAGI. Trimming took off 2 bases at V and 1 base at J, with 6 bases between the two ends. CDR3 length: 13 amino acids. The CDR3 loop is CASSYVGSYEQYF. The CDR3 bases are TGTGCCAGCAGTTACGTGGGGTCCTACGAGCAGTACTTC.

The J gene is TRBJ1-1, the V gene TRBV7-9; TRBD1 might be the D (5 bases). Germline CDR1 is SEHNR and CDR2 is FQNEAQ (reference sequence). Trimming took off 5 bases at V and 0 bases at J, with 16 bases between the two ends. The CDR3 runs 16 residues. In DNA form, the CDR3 reads TGTGCCAGCAGCCCCTTTCCGGGACCGATGAACACTGAAGCTTTCTTT. Translated, it gives CASSPFPGPMNTEAFF.

The chain joins TRBV7-8 to TRBJ2-2, with a possible D match to TRBD1 (6 bases). There are 15 residues in the CDR3. Trimming left V 1 base short and J 3 bases short, with 9 bases between. Germline CDR1 reads SGHVS; CDR2 reads FQNEAQ. CDR3 residues: CASSLVGGYTGELFF. CDR3 in DNA: TGTGCCAGCAGCTTAGTAGGGGGATACACCGGGGAGCTGTTTTTT.

This clonotype was seen many times. The chain links TRBV20-1 to TRBJ1-2; no definite D call. Germline loops: CDR1 DFQATT, CDR2 SNEGSKA (reference sequence). Trimming pared 3 bases from V and 0 bases from J, leaving 8 bases between. This CDR3 region has 13 residues. CDR3: CSASTITNYGYTF. DNA for the CDR3: TGCAGTGCTAGTACCATAACTAACTATGGCTACACCTTC.

This sequence joins TRBV11-3 and TRBJ2-2, with no clear D. The germline V and J ends were trimmed by 5 bases and 6 bases, with 7 bases remaining between them. Germline lookup yields CDR1 SGHNT and CDR2 YENEEA. There are 12 residues in the CDR3. CDR3 DNA sequence: TGTGCCAGCAGCACAAGTCCCGGGGAGCTGTTTTTT. Its protein is CASSTSPGELFF.

This clonotype was counted a few times. The J gene is TRBJ2-2, the V gene TRBV12-3 or TRBV12-4; possible D gene TRBD2, 6 bases. CDR3 length equals 15 residues. V lost 2 bases to trimming and J lost 4 bases, with 11 bases between them. CDR3: CASSLRLGTTGELFF. The DNA for the CDR3 is TGTGCCAGCAGTTTAAGACTAGGAACCACCGGGGAGCTGTTTTTT.

This clonotype was counted many times. The CDR3 is CASRIFVSAGPLEQYF. CDR3 nucleotide sequence: TGTGCCAGCAGAATCTTCGTATCGGCTGGCCCCCTCGAGCAGTACTTC. This chain connects TRBV6-1 to TRBJ2-7; D gene uncertain. This CDR3 is built from 16 residues. V lost 6 bases and J lost 6, with 24 bases in between. Germline V CDR1 and CDR2: MNHNS, SASEGT.

The rearrangement joins TRBV7-2 to TRBJ2-1, with D uncertain. Germline-derived CDR1 and CDR2 are SGHTA and FQGNSA. Trimming shortened V by 1 base and J by 9 bases, and 7 bases separated the two germline ends. There are 12 residues in the CDR3. The CDR3 sequence: CASSLGLGEQFF. CDR3 sequence (DNA): TGTGCCAGCAGCTTAGGCCTAGGTGAGCAGTTCTTC.

This clonotype was observed a few times. This rearrangement joins TRBV12-3 or TRBV12-4 to TRBJ2-2, with D perhaps matching TRBD2 (5 bases). This CDR3 spans 17 amino acids. V was clipped by 0 bases and J by 2 bases, with 13 bases between them. CDR3 sequence reads: CASSLARLSGNTGELFF. CDR3 DNA sequence: TGTGCCAGCAGTTTAGCGCGATTAAGCGGAAACACCGGGGAGCTGTTTTTT.

This clonotype was detected many times. The gene calls are TRBV6-1 and TRBJ2-7, with D possibly TRBD1 on 6 matching bases. Trimming cost V 6 bases and J 3 bases, with 12 bases left between them. This CDR3 comprises 13 residues. Germline V lookup: CDR1 MNHNS, CDR2 SASEGT. The CDR3 sequence: CASSDTGSYEQYF. The CDR3 DNA reads TGTGCCAGCAGCGATACAGGGAGCTACGAGCAGTACTTC.

The table lists this clonotype with a few counts. Relative to the germline gene, one junction end is altered; a read error may explain this. The rearrangement links TRBV29-1 to TRBJ1-1; D ambiguous. CDR3 length: 15 residues. CDR1 and CDR2 from the germline V gene are SQVTM and ANQGSEA. CDR3 region: CSVEDPSEWNPEAFF. The DNA for the CDR3 is TGCAGCGTTGAAGATCCGTCGGAGTGGAACCCTGAAGCTTTCTTT.

This clonotype was seen ten or more times. The chain employs TRBV6-1 and TRBJ2-7, with D hard to call. V was shortened by 7 bases and J by 4 bases, with 14 bases between the two germline ends. The CDR3 contains 13 residues. Germline CDR1 MNHNS, CDR2 SASEGT. The CDR3 sequence is CASTSLDRYEQYF. CDR3 sequence (DNA): TGTGCCAGCACTTCCCTGGACCGTTACGAGCAGTACTTC.

The V call is TRBV19, the J call TRBJ1-5; possibly TRBD1 for D (6 bases). The V gene lost 3 bases and the J gene lost 7 bases, with 13 bases spanning the gap. The V gene's germline CDR1 is LNHDA and CDR2 SQIVND (reference sequence). This CDR3 contains 14 residues. This chain's CDR3 is CASSIDDRRQPQHF. DNA for the CDR3: TGTGCCAGTAGTATTGATGACAGGCGACAGCCCCAGCATTTT. The complete variable domain, with remaining parts taken from reference TRBV19 and TRBJ1-5, reads DGGITQSPKYLFRKEGQNVTLSCEQNLNHDAMYWYRQDPGQGLRLIYYSQIVNDFQKGDIAEGYSVSREKKESFPLTVTSAQKNPTAFYLCASSIDDRRQPQHFGDGTRLSIL.

With respect to this clonotype: Possible read error: a much larger clone is one base away. The missing conserved phenylalanine or tryptophan at the end of this CDR3 makes a read error likely. V usage is TRBV30 and J usage is TRBJ2-7, with 9 bases identical to TRBD2. The V segment lost 3 bases and the J segment 7 bases; nucleotides outside the gene matches: 16. Germline V lookup: CDR1 GTSNPN, CDR2 SVGIG (reference sequence). The CDR3 is 16 residues long. CDR3 region: CAWRGGAGGLLGEQYL. CDR3 bases: TGTGCCTGGAGGGGAGGAGCGGGAGGCCTCCTCGGGGAGCAGTACCTC.

This clonotype was seen ten or more times. The chain links TRBV2 to TRBJ1-1; the D is unclear. Trimming pared 2 bases from V and 7 bases from J, leaving 2 bases between. The germline gives CDR1 SNHLY, CDR2 FYNNEI. The CDR3 is 10 residues long. CDR3: CASSEREAFF. The CDR3 nucleotides are TGTGCCAGCAGTGAACGTGAAGCTTTCTTT.

Remarks on this clonotype: The junction and the germline gene differ at one end; a read error may be behind it. The chain employs TRBV29-1 and TRBJ1-1, with TRBD1 as a possible D gene (5 bases). The CDR3 is made up of 12 amino acids. Per germline, CDR1 SQVTM and CDR2 ANQGSEA. The CDR3 DNA is TGCGGCGTGGGGACTTACCCCACTGAAGCTTTCTTT. Amino acids: CGVGTYPTEAFF.

The V call is TRBV7-8, the J call TRBJ2-5, with D tentatively TRBD2 (6 bases). The J call may be incorrect, as the DNA end agrees better with TRBJ2-1. Germline CDR1 is SGHVS and CDR2 is FQNEAQ. The length of the CDR3 is 16 residues. The DNA for the CDR3 is TGTGCCAGCACCTCTCGTGGAGGGAGCTCATGGCTTGAGCAGTTCTTC. The encoded protein is CASTSRGGSSWLEQFF.

The sample holds a few counts of this clonotype. One end of the junction does not line up with germline, which may come from a read error. The rearrangement links TRBV12-3 or TRBV12-4 to TRBJ2-1; 10 nucleotides agree with TRBD2. This CDR3 has 14 residues. In nucleotides, the CDR3 is TGTGCCAGCAGGTTAGCGGGAGGAAACAATGAGCAGTTCTTC. Its translation: CASRLAGGNNEQFF.